These 5 T cell receptor beta chains share one sample of origin, sequenced in a study of shared clonotypes between healthy human individuals. TCRdb's copy holds only in-frame clones and misses some; the assay was immunoSEQ multiplex PCR. The sample holds around 1.6 million clones, 95% to 99% seen once. The specimen sequenced was naive CD4+ T cells sorted from blood. Subset defined: CD45RA+ positively selected. All receptors come from a man under 40 in good health.

The chain recombines TRBV14 with TRBJ2-1; no reliable D call. The CDR3 contains 14 residues. The germline gives CDR1 SGHDN, CDR2 FVKESK. Trimming removed 1 base at V and 12 bases at J, with 16 bases between. The CDR3 DNA is TGTGCCAGCAGCCAAGTCCCAGCCTCAATGAGGCAGTTCTTC. Translating it yields CASSQVPASMRQFF.

This chain joins TRBV7-6 and TRBJ1-3; weak D call: TRBD1 (5 bases). The CDR3 loop spans 14 amino acids. The germline V and J ends were trimmed by 9 bases and 0 bases, with 12 bases remaining between them. Germline V gives CDR1 SGHVS, CDR2 FNYEAQ. DNA for the CDR3: TGTGCCAGTCTCCGGGACCTCTCTGGAAACACCATATATTTT. Translation: CASLRDLSGNTIYF. Looking up the rest from reference TRBV7-6 and TRBJ1-3 gives the full variable domain: GAGVSQSPRYKVTKRGQDVALRCDPISGHVSLYWYRQALGQGPEFLTYFNYEAQQDKSGLPNDRFSAERPEGSISTLTIQRTEQRDSAMYRCASLRDLSGNTIYFGEGSWLTVV.

This sequence joins TRBV4-3 and TRBJ2-7; TRBD1 aligns across 8 bases. The CDR3 is 16 residues long. With V trimmed by 1 base and J by 3 bases, 8 bases remained unmatched. CDR1 and CDR2 from the germline V gene are LGHNA and YSLEER. The CDR3 protein is CASSQATDRGLYEQYF. CDR3 bases: TGCGCCAGCAGCCAAGCTACAGACAGGGGTCTCTACGAGCAGTACTTC.

The chain employs TRBV7-4 and TRBJ1-5; no reliable D call. Per the germline V gene, CDR1 is SGHVT and CDR2 is SQSDAQ. Between the trimmed V and J ends, which lost 6 bases and 6 bases, there was a span of 3 bases. The CDR3 covers 10 residues. The CDR3 here is CASSGQPQHF. The CDR3 nucleotides read TGTGCCAGCAGTGGTCAGCCCCAGCATTTT.

As for this clone: The same CDR3 arises from other DNA sequences in this sample as well. The rearrangement joins TRBV5-1 to TRBJ1-2, with a possible D match to TRBD1 (5 bases). The CDR3 is 14 amino acids. Trimming pared 0 bases from V and 2 bases from J, leaving 8 bases between. The germline gives CDR1 SGHRS, CDR2 YFSETQ. The CDR3 sequence is CASSLVTANYGYTF. The CDR3 DNA reads as TGCGCCAGCAGCTTGGTGACAGCAAACTATGGCTACACCTTC.